The subject of this entry is one TCR beta chain. Its antigen remains undetermined. This entry belongs to a study of cytomegalovirus exposure and HLA in healthy donors listed by TCRdb under 2017. Concerning the study at large: According to an earlier analysis of 450 to 650 of the donors, about 180 million T cells yielded over 100 million unique TCR beta sequences and about 280 Gb of sequence data. An early release that covered about 640 HLA-typed donors contained about 300 gigabases of sequencing data and tens of millions of unique TCR sequences. The genetic ancestry cluster associated with self-reported Caucasian donors included 81% of the 398 genotyped donors. The study was designed to test whether signatures of past pathogen exposure could be identified by cataloging public T cell receptors. Using immunosequencing, the study profiled T cell repertoires from 500 to 800 subjects and related those repertoires to cytomegalovirus serostatus. A separate validation cohort of over a hundred different subjects was used in addition to the roughly 670-subject first cohort. To predict cytomegalovirus infection status, the study combined high-throughput TCR immunosequencing, statistical association of individual TCRs with disease status, and machine learning. A later analysis re-analyzed previously published TCR beta repertoires from 600 to 850 donors and added high-resolution HLA genotyping to study TCR occurrence patterns. Rather than using new phenotypic data, the later analysis identified candidate immune exposures from TCR beta sequences and from how often those sequences occurred across donors. An earlier analysis of a few hundred of the donors applied high-throughput TCR beta sequencing to assess whether each TCR beta V gene segment acted as functional or pseudogenic. Donor age, sex, ethnicity and CMV serostatus were collected together with the repertoire data. A later genetic analysis used genome-wide SNP genotypes for about three fifths of the 666 donors, treating that subset as a discovery cohort. All discovery cohort repertoires had been generated using a single sequencing platform. HLA typing included class I and class II loci at four-digit resolution. The number of donors typed differed by locus, with 629-630 for A, B, C, DRB1 and DQB1, more than 500 for DQA1, approximately 580 for DPA1, and some 470 for DPB1. Roughly 5 DR-DQ haplotypes were handled as single units for association and clustering because linkage in the cohort was strong. Among 350 to 400 genotyped donors of the cohort, an average of 235,054 unique TCR beta nucleotide sequences were sequenced per donor, around 18% of them non-productive.

Preparation of the library involved the immunoSEQ multiplex PCR assay. For the multiplex PCR, a mixture combining 60 forward primers for TCR Vbeta segments and 13 reverse primers for TCR Jbeta segments was used. A multiplex PCR assay on genomic DNA amplified the CDR3 region of rearranged TCR beta genes. On the Illumina HiSeq System, the amplified TCR beta libraries were sequenced as 87-base-pair reads. As for the original processing: A later analysis counted about 82 million unique TCR beta chains across the approximately 700 repertoires, and roughly 10 million of these chains were shared by at least two donors. To remove PCR and sequencing errors, raw reads were error-corrected and collapsed into unique sequences using a nearest-neighbor algorithm that merged closely related sequences. CDR3 sequences were aligned to IMGT reference sequences to assign V, D and J gene segments. For a sequence to be retained, at least a six-nucleotide match to both a V gene segment and a J gene segment was required. A rearrangement counted as productive if the CDR3 had no stop codons and remained in frame with V and J, and every other rearrangement counted as non-productive. CDR3 was defined according to IMGT convention as the region running from the second conserved V-encoded cysteine to the conserved J-encoded phenylalanine. The earlier analysis of about 530 of the donors excluded any sequence lacking an unambiguous match to a single V gene segment. In an earlier analysis of about 590 of the donors, a V segment was called functional when productive rearrangements were above 56.7%, and segregating when the standard deviation between donors exceeded 5%. A statistical classification framework was developed to diagnose cytomegalovirus status using the catalog of TCR beta chain sequences. V and J gene assignment, in a later analysis, came from comparing TCR nucleotide sequences with IMGT/GENE-DB human TR gene sequences. The TCRdist pipeline was used in a later analysis to assign CDR3 sequences and most-parsimonious VDJ recombination scenarios. A later analysis defined each TCR beta chain by its CDR3 amino acid sequence plus V-gene family, and excluded reads lacking a unique V-gene family. In a later analysis, fewer than 650 highly shared, low-generation-probability nucleotide sequences were removed to address suspected cross-contamination and a sequencing artifact. In a later analysis, a clonal expansion index for each public chain was calculated from normalized within-repertoire ranks of inferred template counts. In a later analysis, generation probabilities were computed using a VDJ recombination model fitted to out-of-frame rearrangements, and the results were checked against IGoR. A later analysis scored TCR-TCR, TCR-HLA and TCR-CMV co-occurrence with hypergeometric tests, applying a repertoire-size bias correction to TCR pairs. In a later analysis, false discovery rates were estimated by permuting HLA or CMV assignments 20 times. In a later analysis, co-occurring TCRs were grouped using DBSCAN, with TCRdist sequence similarity added in when clustering inside HLA-allele-positive subsets. Repertoires with fewer than 30,000 or more than 120,000 public chains were left out of co-occurrence clustering, as were a handful of repertoires with anomalous nucleotide sharing. Drawn from immuneACCESS, this table holds only the in-frame rearrangements with V and J called that TCRdb kept. Clones are partly lost; checked studies trace under half to an unresolved V gene and leave the rest unexplained. For V, J and clone size, that table is used; D and trimming come from the DNA. The sample table holds some 150,000 clones. The top ten hold 2.2% of the sample.

The paper as a whole reports these results and caveats: When HLA alleles, especially DR and DQ, strongly co-occurred, TCR associations were difficult to assign to individual alleles. In an earlier analysis of 587 of the donors, most TCR beta V segments appeared in productive rearrangements about 87% or about 30% of the time, broadly matching IMGT annotations. An association between a missense DCLRE1C variant and V-gene and J-gene trimming of TCR beta chains was found in a later genetic analysis and replicated in an independent cohort. In a later analysis, several top co-occurrence clusters were reported to appear linked to parvovirus B19, influenza, CMV and Epstein-Barr virus. HLA typing was unavailable for some donors at each locus, so association tests used only the typed subset. A further reported finding was that TCR beta sequences accurately predicted the HLA-A and HLA-B alleles for most subjects in the first cohort. The presence/absence analyses assumed that sequencing depth was roughly uniform across donors, and that assumption may not be true. Immune exposure information for the cohort was limited to CMV serostatus. The cohort was sequenced for TCR beta chains only, and without alpha or paired-chain data the features that could be detected were limited. While some public TCRs were present in many individuals, most TCR sequences turned up only very rarely across donors. Specific HLA alleles were associated with 15,000 to 20,000 TCR beta sequences at a false discovery rate of 0.05 in a later analysis. According to a later analysis, most CMV-associated TCR beta chains appeared to be HLA-restricted, and the HLA associations seemed to be driven largely by CMV exposure. Roughly 15 rarely observed V segments, including chromosome 9 orphons, were excluded from the earlier analysis of almost 600 of the donors because counts were too low. Three of the identified cytomegalovirus-associated TCR beta chains were confirmed in vitro to be specific for cytomegalovirus antigens. The sequencing pipeline was judged likely to have produced a cluster of highly shared sequence variants as a technical artifact. According to the authors, the approach could potentially be generalized to other disease states and immunological phenotypes. In a later analysis, HLA-associated TCR beta chains showed more clonal expansion and lower generation probabilities than non-associated chains that were equally common. Correlated functional status among segregating V segments might be attributable to linkage disequilibrium, but an unknown experimental factor could not be ruled out. A total of fewer than 200 TCR beta chains were listed by the study as associated with cytomegalovirus. Some IMGT-functional V segments, including TRBV6-2 and TRBV6-3, could not be distinguished by the 87-base-pair reads and were therefore excluded. Cytomegalovirus status was reported to be diagnosed by the classifier with high specificity and sensitivity in both the original and validation cohorts. A later genetic analysis reported fewer N-insertions in productive TCRs among donors in an Asian-associated ancestry cluster than the roughly 690-donor mean. According to a later analysis, TCR association rates differed among HLA loci, with DRB1 alleles showing the most associated TCRs and HLA-C alleles showing the fewest.

The cohort comprised 710 or so healthy bone marrow donors. At the time of sampling, all cohort members were nominally healthy, though unrecorded immune exposures were likely present. The donor tested CMV seronegative, placing the donor among the 350 or so seronegative members of the cohort. A peripheral blood sample was provided by each donor, and peripheral blood mononuclear cells were used for TCR beta sequencing. Genomic DNA extraction from the blood cell samples was performed with the Qiagen DNeasy Blood Extraction Kit. The CDR3 contains 15 residues, cysteine and phenylalanine counted. Only CDR3 DNA is held: 45 bases, read in frame from base 1. V loses 3 bases, J loses 3 bases, and the germline ends lie 15 bases apart. CDR1 SGDLS and CDR2 YYNGEE are derived from the germline V gene.

The specimen sequenced was PBMCs. Here the chain combines TRBV9 and TRBJ1-2; the best D guess is TRBD1, with 5 bases matching. The TCR originated in a young woman in good health and CMV-seronegative. The base sequence is TGTGCCAGCAGCGCCGAAGGGTGGGGGGACTATGGCTACACCTTC. Protein translation: CASSAEGWGDYGYTF.